This T cell receptor beta chain stems from a study of cytomegalovirus exposure and HLA in healthy donors. Study context: Genetic ancestry analysis placed approximately 78% of the approximately 400 donors that were genotyped in the Caucasian-associated cluster.

Notes on this clone: Its antigen is currently unknown.

CDR1 is MDHEN, CDR2 SYDVKM, per germline. The CDR3 is 13 amino acids. With 5 bases clipped from V and 3 bases from J, the junction kept 3 bases outside the gene matches. Those who donated were healthy bone marrow donors. Study findings and constraints: In terms of immune exposure information, only CMV serostatus was available. TRBV6-2, TRBV6-3 and some other V segments were excluded as indistinguishable.

It was with 60 Vbeta and 13 Jbeta primers that the PCR ran. Only in-frame clones appear in the TCRdb table, and some are missing; sequencing was by immunoSEQ multiplex PCR. The sample has approximately 140,000 clones, under 90% seen once; the top ten hold roughly 4%. The rearrangement uses TRBV28 and TRBJ1-2; 7 nucleotides align to TRBD1. Specimen: PBMCs. The receptor comes from a woman aged 40 to 49 in good health and CMV-seronegative. Written as DNA, the CDR3 is TGTGCCAGCAGTCCGGGACAGTACTATGGCTACACCTTC. Its protein product is CASSPGQYYGYTF.